These 3 T cell receptor beta chains share one sample of origin, sequenced in a study of vaccination and CD4 T cells after COVID-19. Treatment meaning: roughly ten-day PBMC culture with coronavirus spike peptide pools or control peptides (ViraFEST assay). An Oncomine TCR Beta short-read assay was used to sequence the DNA from cultured CD4+ T cells. TCRdb re-called the PCR reads with MiXCR, one entry per CDR3 protein. The sample lists about 7,600 distinct CDR3 sequences, about 70% occurring once. For these receptors, no antigen is known. This specimen was cultured CD4+ T cells from blood, taken after SARS-CoV-2 vaccination. All receptors come from a human donor with COVID-19.

The chain has TRBV2 and TRBJ1-6; D ambiguous. CDR3 length: 15 residues. CDR1 SNHLY and CDR2 FYNNEI come from the germline V gene. The V end lost 8 bases, the J end lost 0 bases, and 11 bases lay between the germline ends. The CDR3 DNA is TGTGCCAGCGGGCCCCCGAGCTCCTATAATTCACCCCTCCACTTT. This codes for CASGPPSSYNSPLHF.

This chain uses TRBV7-2 with TRBJ2-2; D possibly uses TRBD1 or TRBD2 (6 bases each). V was cut by 5 bases and J by 5 bases, with 15 bases left in between. This CDR3 contains 15 residues. CDR1 is SGHTA, CDR2 FQGNSA, per germline. CDR3 amino acids: CASSTEWGATGELFF. CDR3 sequence (DNA): TGTGCCAGCAGCACAGAGTGGGGGGCGACCGGGGAGCTGTTTTTT.

The rearrangement links TRBV6-1 to TRBJ2-5; 9 bases are a match to TRBD1. The germline V gene encodes CDR1 MNHNS and CDR2 SASEGT. V was pared by 6 bases and J by 5 bases, with 7 bases of the junction left unmatched. The CDR3 totals 14 residues. CDR3 bases: TGTGCCAGCAGCGCCGGGACAGGGTGGGAGACCCAGTACTTC. Its translation is CASSAGTGWETQYF.